The 8 T cell receptor beta chains listed next were all sequenced from one sample in a study of blood T cell repertoires in COVID-19. Assay used: immunoSEQ multiplex PCR; TCRdb lists only in-frame clones, some missing. The repertoire includes 70,000 to 90,000 clones, 85% to 90% of them detected once, and around 1% sits in the top ten. Sequencing input: PBMCs or T cells enriched from blood (not recorded which). These receptors came from a woman aged 50 to 60 with acute COVID-19.

In its sample, this clone was seen a few times. This rearrangement joins TRBV6-2 or TRBV6-3 to TRBJ2-1, with D maybe TRBD2 (6 bases). Germline V gives CDR1 MNHEY, CDR2 SVGEGT. Trimming pared 6 bases from V and 0 bases from J, leaving 15 bases between. The CDR3 sequence is 16 residues long. CDR3 nucleotide sequence: TGTGCCAGCAGCCCCAGCGGGTGGGGCTCCTACAATGAGCAGTTCTTC. The encoded protein is CASSPSGWGSYNEQFF.

V usage is TRBV21-1 and J usage is TRBJ1-2; TRBD1, the D gene given by the table, was not confirmed from the DNA. TRBV21-1 is a documented pseudogene. The CDR3 is 15 residues long. The CDR3 DNA sequence: TGTGCCAGCAGCAAAGGGGGGCACCCTAACTATGGCTACACCTTC. Translation: CASSKGGHPNYGYTF.

This clone was counted a single time. The genes are TRBV5-1 and TRBJ2-3; D might be TRBD1 (5 bases). Trimming cost V 0 bases and J 1 base, with 15 bases left between them. In germline, CDR1 is SGHRS, CDR2 YFSETQ. The CDR3 runs to 17 residues. The CDR3 bases are TGCGCCAGCAGCTTGGGCCACGCGGCAGGGCGCACAGATACGCAGTATTTT. Translation: CASSLGHAAGRTDTQYF.

The chain employs TRBV5-4 and TRBJ1-1; 7 bases match TRBD1. Looked up from germline, CDR1 is SGHNT and CDR2 is YYREEE (reference sequence). After removal of 4 bases from V and 0 bases from J, the junction contained 6 bases not matched to a gene. The CDR3 runs 15 residues. CDR3 residues: CASSPWDSLNTEAFF. The CDR3 DNA sequence: TGTGCCAGCAGCCCATGGGACAGTTTGAACACTGAAGCTTTCTTT.

This chain links TRBV11-2 with TRBJ2-5; 11 bases line up with TRBD2. From germline, CDR1 is SGHAT and CDR2 FQNNGV. V shed 5 bases and J 2 bases; nucleotides not matched to a gene: 4. The CDR3 has 15 residues. The CDR3: CASSLGTSGQETQYF. CDR3 sequence (DNA): TGTGCCAGCAGCCTTGGGACTAGCGGACAAGAGACCCAGTACTTC.

The chain carries TRBV7-3 and TRBJ2-2; 8 positions agree with TRBD2. Germline CDR1 reads SGHTA; CDR2 reads FQGTGA. CDR3 size: 15 residues. Unmatched junction bases numbered 1, after V lost 4 bases and J lost 0 bases. CDR3 DNA sequence: TGTGCCAGCAGCTCGGGACTAGCGAACACCGGGGAGCTGTTTTTT. It is translated as CASSSGLANTGELFF.

The gene calls are TRBV3-1 (or the pseudogene TRBV3-2) and TRBJ2-1; 7 nucleotides line up with TRBD1. With V trimmed by 4 bases and J by 10 bases, 1 base remained unmatched. This CDR3 contains 11 residues. Germline values: CDR1 LGHDT, CDR2 YNNKEL (reference sequence). CDR3 protein: CASSLGGEQFF. CDR3 nucleotides: TGTGCCAGCAGCCTAGGGGGCGAGCAGTTCTTC.

This chain uses TRBV5-1 with TRBJ2-5; a weak D match, TRBD2 (6 bases). Germline CDR1 and CDR2: SGHRS and YFSETQ. Trimming cost V 7 bases and J 5 bases, with 15 bases left between them. This CDR3 is built from 13 residues. This CDR3 is CASAATRGETQYF. The CDR3 bases are TGCGCCAGCGCCGCGACTAGAGGGGAGACCCAGTACTTC.